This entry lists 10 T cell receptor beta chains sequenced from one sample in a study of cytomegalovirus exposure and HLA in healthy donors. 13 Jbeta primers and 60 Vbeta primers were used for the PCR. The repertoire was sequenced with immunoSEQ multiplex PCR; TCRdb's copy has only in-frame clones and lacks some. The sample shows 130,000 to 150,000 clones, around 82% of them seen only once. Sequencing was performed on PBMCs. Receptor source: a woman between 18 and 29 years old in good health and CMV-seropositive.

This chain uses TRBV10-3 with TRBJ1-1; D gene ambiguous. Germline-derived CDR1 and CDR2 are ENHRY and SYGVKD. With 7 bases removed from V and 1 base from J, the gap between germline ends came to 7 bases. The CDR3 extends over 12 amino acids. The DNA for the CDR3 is TGTGCCATCAAAGCGGAGAACACTGAAGCTTTCTTT. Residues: CAIKAENTEAFF.

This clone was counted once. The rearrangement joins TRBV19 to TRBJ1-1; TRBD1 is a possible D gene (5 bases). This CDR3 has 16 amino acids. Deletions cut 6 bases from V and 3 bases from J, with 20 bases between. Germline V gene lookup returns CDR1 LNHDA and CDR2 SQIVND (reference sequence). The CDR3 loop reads CASSNRWRSTDTEAFF. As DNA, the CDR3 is TGTGCCAGTAGCAACAGGTGGCGGTCTACGGACACTGAAGCTTTCTTT.

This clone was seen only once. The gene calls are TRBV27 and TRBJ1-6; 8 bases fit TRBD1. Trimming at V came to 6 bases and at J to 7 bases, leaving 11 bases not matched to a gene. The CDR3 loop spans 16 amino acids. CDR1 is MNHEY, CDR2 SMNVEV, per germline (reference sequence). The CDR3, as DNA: TGTGCCAGCAGGTCTTACGGGACAGGACTAAATTCACCCCTCCACTTT. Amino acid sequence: CASRSYGTGLNSPLHF.

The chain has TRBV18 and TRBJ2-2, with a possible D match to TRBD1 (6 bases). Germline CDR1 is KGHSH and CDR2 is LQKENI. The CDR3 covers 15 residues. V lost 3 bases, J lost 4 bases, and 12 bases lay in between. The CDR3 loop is CASSPSGAGTGELFF. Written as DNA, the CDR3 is TGTGCCAGCTCACCCTCAGGGGCCGGCACCGGGGAGCTGTTTTTT.

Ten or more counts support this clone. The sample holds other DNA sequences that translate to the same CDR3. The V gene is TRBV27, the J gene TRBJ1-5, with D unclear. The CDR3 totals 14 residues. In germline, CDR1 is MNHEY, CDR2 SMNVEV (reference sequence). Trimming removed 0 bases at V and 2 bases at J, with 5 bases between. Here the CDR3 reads CASSLSGGNQPQHF. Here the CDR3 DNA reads TGTGCCAGCAGTTTATCCGGGGGCAATCAGCCCCAGCATTTT.

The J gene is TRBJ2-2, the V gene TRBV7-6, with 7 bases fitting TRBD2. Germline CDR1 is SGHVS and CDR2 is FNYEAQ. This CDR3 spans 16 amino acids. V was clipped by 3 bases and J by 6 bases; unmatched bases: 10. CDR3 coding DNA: TGTGCCAGCAGCTTCATTGGCGGGGGATCTCCCGGGGAGCTGTTTTTT. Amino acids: CASSFIGGGSPGELFF.

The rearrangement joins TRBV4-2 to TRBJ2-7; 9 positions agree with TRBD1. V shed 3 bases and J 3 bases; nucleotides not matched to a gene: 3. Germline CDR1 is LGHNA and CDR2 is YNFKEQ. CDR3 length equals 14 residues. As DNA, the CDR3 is TGTGCCAGCAGCCAGGGGACAGGGCTCTACGAGCAGTACTTC. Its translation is CASSQGTGLYEQYF.

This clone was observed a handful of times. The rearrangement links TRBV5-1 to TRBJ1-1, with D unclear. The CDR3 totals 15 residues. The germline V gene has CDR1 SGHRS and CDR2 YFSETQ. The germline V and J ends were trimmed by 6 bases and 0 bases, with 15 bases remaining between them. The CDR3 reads CASTTGIDLNTEAFF. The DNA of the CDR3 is TGCGCCAGCACTACGGGGATAGACCTGAACACTGAAGCTTTCTTT. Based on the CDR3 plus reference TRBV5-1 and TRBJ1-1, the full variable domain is KAGVTQTPRYLIKTRGQQVTLSCSPISGHRSVSWYQQTPGQGLQFLFEYFSETQRNKGNFPGRFSGRQFSNSRSEMNVSTLELGDSALYLCASTTGIDLNTEAFFGQGTRLTVV.

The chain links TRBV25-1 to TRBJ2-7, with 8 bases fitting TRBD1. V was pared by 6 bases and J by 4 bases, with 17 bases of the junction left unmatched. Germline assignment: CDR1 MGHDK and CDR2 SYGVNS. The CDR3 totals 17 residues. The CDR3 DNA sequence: TGTGCCAGCAGCCAAGTGGACACAGGGGGTCGTCGTTACGAGCAGTACTTC. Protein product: CASSQVDTGGRRYEQYF.

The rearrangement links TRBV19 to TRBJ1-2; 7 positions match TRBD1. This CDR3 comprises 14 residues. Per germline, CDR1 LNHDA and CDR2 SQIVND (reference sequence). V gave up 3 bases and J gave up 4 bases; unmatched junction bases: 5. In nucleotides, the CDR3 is TGTGCCAGTAGTATCCGGGGGACAGTCTATGGCTACACCTTC. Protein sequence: CASSIRGTVYGYTF.